This entry describes one T cell receptor beta chain. Its target is not known. MiXCR, run by TCRdb on the 5' RACE reads, gives a single entry per CDR3 protein. The sample holds more than 1.5 million distinct CDR3 sequences, under 35% seen once. The data originate from a study of identical twins. Deletions cut 5 bases from V and 6 bases from J, with 13 bases between. This CDR3 has 14 residues. Germline assignment: CDR1 WNHNN and CDR2 SYGVQD (reference sequence). Broader study findings: With abundant cord blood beta clonotypes, insertions were fewer; memory repertoires showed no such pattern. Alpha sequences out of frame and shared by twins had excess low generation probability.

Specimen: cord blood. This rearrangement joins TRBV10-1 to TRBJ2-2; D gene ambiguous. The receptor was isolated from a newborn girl in good health. The CDR3 sequence is CASSYDSTSGELFF. The DNA for the CDR3 is TGCGCCAGCAGTTACGACTCGACGTCCGGGGAGCTGTTTTTT.